These 21 T cell receptor beta chains were sequenced from one sample in a study of blood T cells in healthy people across ages. Together with a sample-barcoded 5' primer, a J-beta primer mix was included in a second PCR lasting about 6 to 11 cycles. TCRdb passed the 5' RACE reads through MiXCR, listing each CDR3 protein once. The repertoire includes about 670,000 distinct CDR3 sequences, 40% to 65% of them detected once, and about 13% sits in the top ten. Sequenced sample: blood. These receptor sequences come from a woman older than 75 in good health.

The chain combines TRBV2 with TRBJ2-1, with 12 bases fitting TRBD2. The CDR3 length is 15 residues. Germline lookup yields CDR1 SNHLY and CDR2 FYNNEI. The junction had 1 base not matched to a gene; V was cut back by 2 bases and J by 5 bases. The CDR3 sequence is CASSELAGGDNEQFF. The DNA of the CDR3 is TGTGCCAGCAGTGAACTAGCGGGGGGGGACAATGAGCAGTTCTTC.

A word on this clonotype: A much larger clone lies one base from this, so it may be a read error. V and J are TRBV29-1 and TRBJ2-5; D remains unclear. V was cut by 7 bases and J by 11 bases, with 20 bases left in between. This CDR3 is built from 12 residues. Germline CDR1 and CDR2: SQVTM and ANQGSEA. CDR3 DNA: TGCAGCGGTGAGGCGGCCCCTAAAGAGCAGTACTTC. It codes for CSGEAAPKEQYF.

Worth noting for this clonotype: A much bigger clone sits one base away, suggesting this may be a read error. The chain recombines TRBV3-1 with TRBJ2-7, with 10 bases matching TRBD2. Germline V gene sequence: CDR1 LGHDT, CDR2 YNNKEL (reference sequence). The CDR3 extends over 14 amino acids. The ends lost 4 bases at V and 8 bases at J; junction bases unmatched: 8. The CDR3 is CASSRSSGGYKQYF. Written as DNA, the CDR3 is TGTGCCAGCAGCCGTTCTAGCGGGGGATACAAGCAGTACTTC.

This clonotype appeared many times. The V and J genes are TRBV12-3 or TRBV12-4 and TRBJ2-3; tentative D call: TRBD1 (5 bases). The V gene lost 1 base and the J gene lost 1 base, with 6 bases spanning the gap. CDR3 length: 14 residues. The CDR3 DNA follows: TGTGCCAGCAGTTTAGTAGGGGGCACAGATACGCAGTATTTT. Translated: CASSLVGGTDTQYF.

The table lists this clonotype with many counts. This chain uses TRBV5-1 with TRBJ1-1; 8 bases line up with TRBD1. CDR3 length: 15 residues. The germline V gene encodes CDR1 SGHRS and CDR2 YFSETQ. The junction had 5 bases not matched to a gene; V was cut back by 4 bases and J by 0 bases. The CDR3 nucleotides read TGCGCCAGCAGCGGAAGGACAGGGATGAACACTGAAGCTTTCTTT. It is translated as CASSGRTGMNTEAFF.

This clonotype was found many times. This may be a read error, as it is one base from a much larger clone. V and J are TRBV29-1 and TRBJ2-7; D gene unclear. V was trimmed by 4 bases and J by 1 base, leaving 8 bases between them. The CDR3 runs to 12 residues. In germline, CDR1 is SQVTM, CDR2 ANQGSEA. DNA for the CDR3: TGCAGCGTTGTCTTCCCTTCCTACGAGCAGTACTTC. This codes for CSVVFPSYEQYF.

Turning to this clonotype: This may be a read error, as it is one base from a much larger clone. The chain joins TRBV6-4 to TRBJ2-1; a possible D gene is TRBD2 (5 bases). Trimming cost V 6 bases and J 6 bases, with 18 bases left between them. This CDR3 contains 15 residues. The germline CDR1 and CDR2 sequences are MRHNA and SNTAGT. The CDR3 nucleotides read TGTGCCAGCAGCGCCAAAGCGGAAGTGGGCAATGAGCAGTTCTTC. Translation: CASSAKAEVGNEQFF.

This clonotype was detected many times. V gene TRBV11-2 combines with J gene TRBJ2-1, with D unclear. Germline CDR1 SGHAT, CDR2 FQNNGV. V was trimmed by 2 bases and J by 9 bases, leaving 11 bases between them. The CDR3 extends over 13 amino acids. In DNA, the CDR3 is TGTGCCAGCAGCTTACTCCTCGAGCTTGAGCAGTTCTTC. Residues: CASSLLLELEQFF. Full variable domain (missing parts from reference TRBV11-2 and TRBJ2-1): EAGVAQSPRYKIIEKRQSVAFWCNPISGHATLYWYQQILGQGPKLLIQFQNNGVVDDSQLPKDRFSAERLKGVDSTLKIQPAKLEDSAVYLCASSLLLELEQFFGPGTRLTVL.

The sample holds one count of this clonotype. The chain recombines TRBV5-1 with TRBJ2-2; 8 nucleotides align to TRBD1. The CDR3 is 17 residues long. Germline CDR1 is SGHRS and CDR2 is YFSETQ. V trimming: 4 bases; J trimming: 0 bases; junction bases outside the gene matches: 8. The CDR3 protein is CASSPWTGRTNTGELFF. CDR3 nucleotide sequence: TGCGCCAGCAGCCCCTGGACAGGGAGAACGAACACCGGGGAGCTGTTTTTT.

This clonotype turned up a few times. The chain is built from TRBV21-1 and TRBJ1-1. TRBV21-1 has pseudogene status. This CDR3 comprises 19 residues. This CDR3 reads CASSKAGGGRSGGNTEAFF. The CDR3 DNA reads TGTGCCAGCAGCAAAGCTGGGGGAGGGAGGTCGGGGGGGAACACTGAAGCTTTCTTT.

V and J are TRBV7-2 and TRBJ2-3, with D hard to call. V was trimmed by 2 bases and J by 2 bases, leaving 8 bases between them. CDR3 size: 14 residues. Germline CDR1 SGHTA, CDR2 FQGNSA. The CDR3 loop is CASSLSTFTDTQYF. The CDR3 DNA reads as TGTGCCAGCAGCTTATCAACTTTCACAGATACGCAGTATTTT.

This clonotype was observed a few times. The junction shows a germline mismatch at one end, possibly a read error. J is TRBJ1-1 and V is TRBV3-1, with a possible D match to TRBD1 (5 bases). This CDR3 is 14 amino acids long. CDR1 is LGHDT and CDR2 is YNNKEL in the germline V gene (reference sequence). DNA of the CDR3: TGTACCAGCAGCCCCCAGGGACTCTCCACTGAAGCTTTCTTT. The encoded protein is CTSSPQGLSTEAFF. Looking up the rest from reference TRBV3-1 and TRBJ1-1 gives the full variable domain: DTAVSQTPKYLVTQMGNDKSIKCEQNLGHDTMYWYKQDSKKFLKIMFSYNNKELIINETVPNRFSPKSPDKAHLNLHINSLELGDSAVYFCTSSPQGLSTEAFFGQGTRLTVV.

In its sample, this clonotype was seen many times. The chain combines TRBV5-1 with TRBJ1-2, with 8 bases lining up with TRBD1. Per germline, CDR1 SGHRS and CDR2 YFSETQ. The CDR3 is made up of 17 amino acids. V was pared by 4 bases and J by 7 bases, with 18 bases of the junction left unmatched. The CDR3 nucleotides read TGCGCCAGCAGCCCCTGGGAAAGACAGGGGAAGGCACGTGGCTACACCTTC. This encodes CASSPWERQGKARGYTF.

This clonotype has just a few counts. The V call is TRBV29-1, the J call TRBJ2-5; 7 bases line up with TRBD1. This CDR3 has 14 residues. Per germline, CDR1 SQVTM and CDR2 ANQGSEA. The V gene end was trimmed by 6 bases and the J gene end by 11 bases; junction bases not matched to a gene: 18. CDR3 nucleotides: TGCAGCGTGTCGGACAGGCTGCGCAGCGATGAGCAGTACTTC. Protein: CSVSDRLRSDEQYF.

This sequence joins TRBV29-1 and TRBJ2-2; D unresolved. The V and J ends lost 4 bases and 1 base respectively, with 10 bases between them. Germline lookup yields CDR1 SQVTM and CDR2 ANQGSEA. CDR3 length: 14 amino acids. CDR3 region: CSVVAALNTGELFF. CDR3 coding DNA: TGCAGCGTTGTGGCAGCGCTGAACACCGGGGAGCTGTTTTTT.

The chain recombines TRBV28 with TRBJ2-6, with D possibly matching TRBD1 (6 bases). V lost 11 bases and J 0 bases, leaving 23 bases between the germline ends. CDR3 length: 18 amino acids. Germline lookup yields CDR1 MDHEN and CDR2 SYDVKM. The CDR3 nucleotides read TGTGCCGGTAGTTCGGGACACAAAACCAGCTCTGGGGCCAACGTCCTGACTTTC. It translates to CAGSSGHKTSSGANVLTF.

About this clonotype itself: Germline is not matched at one junction end, which may reflect a read error. The chain links TRBV4-3 to TRBJ2-1, with TRBD2 as a possible D gene (5 bases). The CDR3 sequence is 14 residues long. Germline V gene data show CDR1 as LGHNA and CDR2 as YSLEER. Here the CDR3 reads CACSQVYREGEQFF. Here the CDR3 DNA reads TGCGCCTGCAGCCAAGTTTATCGCGAGGGAGAGCAGTTCTTC.

This sequence joins TRBV10-3 and TRBJ2-7, with 11 nucleotides matching TRBD2. The end of the DNA fits TRBJ2-5 better, so the J call may be wrong. There are 15 residues in the CDR3. Germline CDR1 reads ENHRY; CDR2 reads SYGVKD. CDR3 loop: CAISATWTSGETQYF. CDR3 sequence (DNA): TGTGCCATCAGTGCAACTTGGACTAGCGGGGAGACCCAGTACTTC.

The chain carries TRBV20-1 and TRBJ2-1; D may be TRBD1 (6 bases). CDR1 is DFQATT and CDR2 is SNEGSKA in the germline V gene (reference sequence). This CDR3 has 13 residues. The CDR3 sequence: CSATEQGPDEQFF. The CDR3 bases are TGCAGCGCAACGGAACAGGGCCCCGATGAGCAGTTCTTC.

A note on this clonotype: This may be a read error: a much more frequent sequence differs by one nucleotide. The CDR3 coding sequence is TGCGCCAGCAGCCAAGGCCTACAGCTTAGACAAGAGACCCAGTACTTC. Translating gives CASSQGLQLRQETQYF. The chain employs TRBV4-1 and TRBJ2-5, with no clear D. CDR1 and CDR2 from the germline V gene are MGHRA and YSYEKL. The CDR3 extends over 16 amino acids. V gave up 1 base and J gave up 2 bases, with 14 bases separating them.

Comment on this clonotype: Being one base from a much bigger clone, this may be a read error. This rearrangement joins TRBV10-3 to TRBJ1-4; the match to TRBD1 covers 7 bases. The V segment lost 10 bases and the J segment 2 bases; nucleotides outside the gene matches: 13. Looked up from germline, CDR1 is ENHRY and CDR2 is SYGVKD. CDR3 size: 16 residues. The CDR3 nucleotides are TGTGCCACCACGGGGGGAACGGACAGGACTAATGAAAAACTGTTTTTT. It is translated as CATTGGTDRTNEKLFF.